A selection of T cell receptor beta chains follows, all from one sample in a study of human T cells and chemical hapten exposure. TCRdb analysed the RACE reads with MiXCR anew, one entry per CDR3 protein. The table shows about 59,000 distinct CDR3 sequences, with roughly 12% occurring only once. Material: whole blood, obtained in connection with sensitization to the hapten diphenylcyclopropenone (DPC). These receptors came from a woman aged 40 to 50 with alopecia areata. Some clones in this sample may be carry-over from other donors' samples. Each CDR3 is given with its conserved first and last residue. Each record gives: D gene, clone size, V gene, J gene, CDR3 DNA, CDR3 protein. The D gene is left open where the match is weak. Clone size appears in some rows only: once, few, many, or a class for an expanded clone.

TRBD2	.	TRBV27	TRBJ2-3	TGTGCCAGCAGTCCCTCCGGGACTAGCGCACCAGATACGCAGTATTTT	CASSPSGTSAPDTQYF
.	many	TRBV30	TRBJ1-2	TGTGCCTGGGGGTCAGACAGGAAGGTTTTGGATGGCTACACCTTC	CAWGSDRKVLDGYTF
.	many	TRBV10-3	TRBJ1-5	TGTGCCACCGCCCTTGGGGGGACTCAGCCCCAGCATTTT	CATALGGTQPQHF
TRBD2	many	TRBV4-3	TRBJ2-1	TGCGCCAGCAGCCAAGATCGCACTAGCGGCAATGAGCAGTTCTTC	CASSQDRTSGNEQFF
TRBD2	many	TRBV12-3/TRBV12-4	TRBJ2-7	TGTGCCAGCAGGGCTAGCGGGGGCTCCTACGAGCAGTACTTC	CASRASGGSYEQYF
.	once	TRBV7-9	TRBJ1-2	TGTGCCAGCAGCTTAGGGGGGGACATCTCTGGCTACACCTTC	CASSLGGDISGYTF
.	.	TRBV29-1	TRBJ1-1	TGCAGCGTTGTAAAGGGGATGAACACTGAAGCTTTCTTT	CSVVKGMNTEAFF
TRBD1	many	TRBV6-6	TRBJ1-2	TGTGCCAGCAGTTGGCAGGGGGCTGTGGAAAACTATGGCTACACCTTC	CASSWQGAVENYGYTF
.	many	TRBV5-5	TRBJ1-5	TGTGCCAGCAGCTTGGTCCAGGGAACGCCCCAGCATTTT	CASSLVQGTPQHF
.	.	TRBV1	TRBJ2-5	TGCACCAGCAGCCAACTCCCCCCCACTAGAAATCTTCAAGAGACCCAGTACTTC	CTSSQLPPTRNLQETQYF
.	few	TRBV7-2	TRBJ2-1	TGTGCCAGCAGCGCAGCCGGGTCCTACCACAATGAGCAGTTCTTC	CASSAAGSYHNEQFF
TRBD1	many	TRBV2	TRBJ2-2	TGTGCCAGCAAGGACGGGACAGGGGTGGCCACCGGGGAGCTGTTTTTT	CASKDGTGVATGELFF
.	few	TRBV25-1	TRBJ2-7	TGTGCCAGCAGTGAATCAACAGGCCGGGGGATGGGAGAGCAGTACTTC	CASSESTGRGMGEQYF
.	few	TRBV7-9	TRBJ2-3	TGTGCCAGCAGCTTCCAGGGCAGCACAGATACGCAGTATTTT	CASSFQGSTDTQYF
TRBD2	many	TRBV3-1	TRBJ2-1	TGTGCCAGCAGCCAAGATCTTGGGGCGGGAGCCGCCGCTAATGAGCAGTTCTTC	CASSQDLGAGAAANEQFF
TRBD2	many	TRBV6-1	TRBJ2-1	TGTGCCAGCACCGACCCAGCGGGAGGGCCCTACAATGAGCAGTTCTTC	CASTDPAGGPYNEQFF
.	few	TRBV30	TRBJ1-1	TGTGCCTGGAGTGCAGAGAACACTGAAGCTTTCTTT	CAWSAENTEAFF
.	many	TRBV11-2	TRBJ2-2	TGTGCCAGCAGCTTAGCACGGAACACCGGGGAGCTGTTTTTT	CASSLARNTGELFF
TRBD1	many	TRBV18	TRBJ1-5	TGTGCCAGCTCTCGTCAGGGGGGCACGGGTCAGCCCCAGCATTTT	CASSRQGGTGQPQHF
.	few	TRBV29-1	TRBJ1-6	TGCAGCGTACGGGACGGAGAGCGTTCACCCCTCCACTTT	CSVRDGERSPLHF
.	many	TRBV25-1	TRBJ2-1	TGTGCCAGCAGTGTGGGGCAGTCCTACAATGAGCAGTTCTTC	CASSVGQSYNEQFF
.	.	TRBV6-4	TRBJ1-1	TGTGCCAGCGGGCCCAGGGGCTCCTTGGGCACTGAAGCTTTCTTT	CASGPRGSLGTEAFF
.	many	TRBV7-2	TRBJ2-1	TGTGCCAGCAGCGAGGGGACGGCTGTCGAGCAGTTCTTC	CASSEGTAVEQFF
.	.	TRBV29-1	TRBJ1-1	TGCAGCGTTGCGGAACGCTGGATGAACACTGAAGCTTTCTTT	CSVAERWMNTEAFF
.	many	TRBV6-5	TRBJ1-1	TGTGCCAGCAGTTACCTTACGGGGAACACTGAAGCTTTCTTT	CASSYLTGNTEAFF
.	.	TRBV18	TRBJ2-7	TGTGCCAGCTCACCACCGGGCACCGCTACCTACGAGCAGTACTTC	CASSPPGTATYEQYF
.	many	TRBV2	TRBJ2-1	TGTGCCAGCACCGAAAGCAGCGCTTGGAATGAGCAGTTCTTC	CASTESSAWNEQFF
TRBD1	.	TRBV24-1	TRBJ2-4	TGTGCCACCAGTGCCCCGGACAGGGACATTCAGTACTTC	CATSAPDRDIQYF
TRBD2	many	TRBV4-3	TRBJ2-2	TGCGCCAGCAGCCAAGATTCCCTAGCGGGAGGAACGGCCACCGGGGAGCTGTTTTTT	CASSQDSLAGGTATGELFF
TRBD2	few	TRBV11-3	TRBJ2-1	TGTGCCAGCAGCTCGACTAGCGGGAGGGCCAGTGAGCAGTTCTTC	CASSSTSGRASEQFF
TRBD2	.	TRBV4-3	TRBJ2-3	TGCGCCAGCAGCCAATCTAGCGGGAGGGCCACAGATACGCAGTATTTT	CASSQSSGRATDTQYF
TRBD2	.	TRBV7-2	TRBJ2-1	TGTGCCAGCAGCCCGGCCCTAGCGGAGAGTGAGCAGTTCTTC	CASSPALAESEQFF
TRBD1	.	TRBV5-1	TRBJ2-1	TGCGCCAGCAGCTTGGTAGGGGACAGTCGATACAATGAGCAGTTCTTC	CASSLVGDSRYNEQFF
.	many	TRBV12-3/TRBV12-4	TRBJ1-4	TGTGCCAGCAGTCCCAGCGGGGCGGCTAATGAAAAACTGTTTTTT	CASSPSGAANEKLFF
.	many	TRBV12-3/TRBV12-4	TRBJ1-1	TGTGCCATCCGGACGGTTTTGAACACTGAAGCTTTCTTT	CAIRTVLNTEAFF
TRBD1	few	TRBV10-3	TRBJ2-2	TGTGCCATCACCCCACAGGGGGATACCGGGGAGCTGTTTTTT	CAITPQGDTGELFF
.	.	TRBV29-1	TRBJ2-1	TGCAGCGTTGCCGGAACCTCCTACAATGAGCAGTTCTTC	CSVAGTSYNEQFF
.	many	TRBV7-8	TRBJ1-5	TGTGCCAGCAGCTTAGCGGGGAAAAGCAATCAGCCCCAGCATTTT	CASSLAGKSNQPQHF
.	once	TRBV29-1	TRBJ1-3	TGCAGCGTCCTTTACTCAACCGGGAGCTCTGGAAACACCATATATTTT	CSVLYSTGSSGNTIYF
TRBD2	many	TRBV12-3/TRBV12-4	TRBJ2-2	TGTGCCAGCAGTCGAGCGGGAGCTAAGGACGGGGAGCTGTTTTTT	CASSRAGAKDGELFF
.	many	TRBV25-1	TRBJ1-1	TGTGCCAGCCACCCGCCGGGCCCCAACACTGAAGCTTTCTTT	CASHPPGPNTEAFF
TRBD2	many	TRBV7-2	TRBJ2-7	TGTGCCAGCAGCTTGTCCGCTCGGGGGAGGGACGAGCAGTACTTC	CASSLSARGRDEQYF
.	once	TRBV30	TRBJ2-3	TGTGACTGGAGTAGGGGACTTGGGGAAGATACGCAGTATTTT	CDWSRGLGEDTQYF
.	.	TRBV10-3	TRBJ2-5	TGTGCCATCAGTGAGATCGACCAAGAGACCCAGTACTTC	CAISEIDQETQYF
.	many	TRBV3-1	TRBJ1-1	TGTGCCAGCAGCTTCCCGGGACCCGAGGTGGAGGCTTTCTTT	CASSFPGPEVEAFF
.	many	TRBV6-2/TRBV6-3	TRBJ1-5	TGTGCCAGCAGCCCGGGACTCTCGGGGGCAAATCAGCCCCAGCATTTT	CASSPGLSGANQPQHF
TRBD2	.	TRBV2	TRBJ2-1	TGTGCCAGCAGTGAAAAAGGACTAGCGGCCTACAATGAGCAGTTCTTC	CASSEKGLAAYNEQFF
TRBD2	many	TRBV19	TRBJ2-6	TGTGCCAGCGGGAGGCCTGGGGCCAACGTCCTGACTTTC	CASGRPGANVLTF
TRBD1	.	TRBV6-1	TRBJ1-1	TGTGCCAGCACCGAGGAGACAGGGCGAGCTTTCTTT	CASTEETGRAFF
.	once	TRBV5-1	TRBJ1-6	TGCGCCAGCAGCTTGGGCCAGACCTATAGTTCACCCTTCCACTTT	CASSLGQTYSSPFHF